These 16 T cell receptor beta chains were all obtained from the same sample, sequenced in a study of radiation and T cells in renal cell carcinoma. Clones were sequenced by immunoSEQ multiplex PCR, and TCRdb holds only the in-frame ones, with some missing. The table shows 100,000 to 150,000 clones, with 70% to 90% occurring only once. Stated time point: blood 2 weeks post-SBRT. Treatment of the sample: 15 Gy SBRT to primary tumor, nephrectomy 4 weeks later. Specimen: blood, collected from a patient whose treatment included radiotherapy and nephrectomy. The origin of the receptors is an older woman with renal cell carcinoma.

The chain carries TRBV5-1 and TRBJ2-6; D not resolved. The CDR3 totals 15 residues. Germline lookup yields CDR1 SGHRS and CDR2 YFSETQ. V shed 10 bases and J shed 1 base, with 15 bases lying between them. The CDR3 reads CACRADESGANVLTF. The CDR3 coding sequence is TGCGCCTGCCGGGCGGACGAATCTGGGGCCAACGTCCTGACTTTC.

The chain carries TRBV4-3 and TRBJ1-2, with D possibly TRBD1 on 5 matching bases. Trimming removed 4 bases from V and 4 bases from J, with 10 bases in between. CDR1 is LGHNA, CDR2 YSLEER, per germline. The CDR3 runs to 13 residues. The CDR3 is CASSPRDGYGYTF. Written as DNA, the CDR3 is TGCGCCAGCAGCCCCCGGGACGGCTATGGCTACACCTTC.

V usage is TRBV27 and J usage is TRBJ2-2, with TRBD1 matching 11 bases. CDR3 length equals 17 residues. Looked up from germline, CDR1 is MNHEY and CDR2 is SMNVEV (reference sequence). J was trimmed by 4 bases and V by 2 bases; bases with no gene match: 6. CDR3 coding DNA: TGTGCCAGCAGTTTAAGTCTGGGACAGGGGGTCACCGGGGAGCTGTTTTTT. It codes for CASSLSLGQGVTGELFF.

The CDR3 DNA follows: TGTGCCAGTAGTAACGACAGGCCTCATAGCTCCTATAATTCACCCCTCCACTTT. Amino acids: CASSNDRPHSSYNSPLHF. V and J are TRBV19 and TRBJ1-6; weak D call: TRBD1 (6 bases). Germline V gives CDR1 LNHDA, CDR2 SQIVND (reference sequence). V was shortened by 4 bases and J by 0 bases, with 16 bases between the two germline ends. This CDR3 spans 18 amino acids.

V gene TRBV4-3 combines with J gene TRBJ2-7; 8 bases fit TRBD1. Losses at the gene ends were 1 base for V and 3 bases for J; bases not matched to a gene: 5. The CDR3 is made up of 15 amino acids. CDR1 is LGHNA and CDR2 is YSLEER in the germline V gene. The CDR3 DNA reads TGCGCCAGCAGCCAAGGTCAGGGGGCGGACTACGAGCAGTACTTC. Its translation is CASSQGQGADYEQYF.

The V and J genes are TRBV29-1 and TRBJ2-5, with D possibly matching TRBD2 (6 bases). The germline V gene encodes CDR1 SQVTM and CDR2 ANQGSEA. The CDR3 extends over 14 amino acids. Trimming left V 0 bases short and J 3 bases short, with 11 bases between. CDR3 nucleotide sequence: TGCAGCGTTGAAGATGCGGGGTTGGAAGAGACCCAGTACTTC. The encoded protein is CSVEDAGLEETQYF.

The chain is built from TRBV7-2 and TRBJ2-7; D uncertain. Trimming shortened V by 6 bases and J by 3 bases, and 6 bases separated the two germline ends. CDR3 length equals 11 residues. Looked up from germline, CDR1 is SGHTA and CDR2 is FQGNSA. The CDR3 region is CASRMNYEQYF. In DNA, the CDR3 is TGTGCCAGCAGAATGAACTACGAGCAGTACTTC.

CDR3 DNA sequence: TGTGCCAGCAGCTTGGGGGGTTCAGAGACCCAGTACTTC. This sequence encodes CASSLGGSETQYF. This rearrangement joins TRBV28 to TRBJ2-5; the D gene is possibly TRBD2 (6 bases). The CDR3 totals 13 residues. The V end was cut by 6 bases, the J end by 4 bases, with 12 bases between. CDR1 and CDR2 (germline): MDHEN, SYDVKM. Based on the CDR3 plus reference TRBV28 and TRBJ2-5, the full variable domain is DVKVTQSSRYLVKRTGEKVFLECVQDMDHENMFWYRQDPGLGLRLIYFSYDVKMKEKGDIPEGYSVSREKKERFSLILESASTNQTSMYLCASSLGGSETQYFGPGTRLLVL.

The chain links TRBV5-1 to TRBJ2-3; D unresolved. Between the trimmed V and J ends, which lost 4 bases and 0 bases, there was a span of 6 bases. CDR1 and CDR2 from the germline V gene are SGHRS and YFSETQ. The CDR3 consists of 13 residues. CDR3 sequence (DNA): TGCGCCAGCAGCCAGGTTAGCACAGATACGCAGTATTTT. This sequence encodes CASSQVSTDTQYF.

This clone was recorded only once. The rearrangement links TRBV19 to TRBJ2-5, with 10 bases that match TRBD2. Germline V lookup: CDR1 LNHDA, CDR2 SQIVND (reference sequence). V lost 1 base to trimming and J lost 5 bases; unmatched junction nucleotides: 1. The CDR3 is made up of 14 amino acids. The CDR3 sequence is CASSIVAGGETQYF. CDR3 bases: TGTGCCAGTAGTATAGTAGCGGGGGGCGAGACCCAGTACTTC.

The chain recombines TRBV27 with TRBJ1-5, with no clear D. The CDR3 has 14 amino acids. Trimming pared 6 bases from V and 2 bases from J, leaving 11 bases between. Germline loops: CDR1 MNHEY, CDR2 SMNVEV (reference sequence). CDR3 nucleotide sequence: TGTGCCAGCAGAAACAGTAGGGGCAATCAGCCCCAGCATTTT. Translated: CASRNSRGNQPQHF.

The chain uses TRBV5-6 and TRBJ2-5; TRBD1 matches 9 bases. The germline gives CDR1 SGHDT, CDR2 YYEEEE. The length of the CDR3 is 13 residues. The ends lost 3 bases at V and 5 bases at J; junction bases unmatched: 2. This CDR3 is CASSWTGAETQYF. CDR3 DNA sequence: TGTGCCAGCAGCTGGACAGGGGCTGAGACCCAGTACTTC.

The chain couples TRBV6-5 to TRBJ1-6; D is ambiguous. The germline V gene has CDR1 MNHEY and CDR2 SVGAGI. The CDR3 is 16 amino acids. V was shortened by 1 base and J by 8 bases, with 15 bases between the two germline ends. CDR3 region: CASSYFAPSPDSPLHF. The CDR3 DNA sequence: TGTGCCAGCAGTTACTTCGCCCCTTCGCCGGATTCACCCCTCCACTTT.

V is TRBV6-5 and J is TRBJ1-2, with D possibly TRBD1 on 5 matching bases. Germline V gives CDR1 MNHEY, CDR2 SVGAGI. V lost 6 bases and J lost 4, with 12 bases in between. This CDR3 is 13 amino acids long. The CDR3 DNA follows: TGTGCCAGCAGGGGGGGTGGGATCTATGGCTACACCTTC. It translates to CASRGGGIYGYTF.

The chain joins TRBV4-1 to TRBJ2-2; 8 bases are a match to TRBD1. J gave up 6 bases and V 5 bases, and 14 bases lay outside the gene matches. Germline assignment: CDR1 MGHRA and CDR2 YSYEKL. The CDR3 runs 17 residues. This CDR3 is CASSTRLDRGIAGELFF. CDR3 nucleotides: TGCGCCAGCAGCACTCGCCTTGACAGGGGAATCGCCGGGGAGCTGTTTTTT.

A word on this clone: The junction does not match germline at one end; this may be a read error. The chain is built from TRBV6-1 and TRBJ2-7, with no clear D. The CDR3 extends over 15 amino acids. Germline loops: CDR1 MNHNS, CDR2 SASEGT. The CDR3 DNA reads as TGTGCCAGCACGCCCGCGGCAGTGACTTCCTCCGAGCAGTACTTC. This sequence encodes CASTPAAVTSSEQYF.